One and the same sample provided the 8 T cell receptor beta chains below, sequenced in a study of CD8 T cells in Susac syndrome. After extraction with the RNeasy kit, roughly 0.5 to 1 ug of the RNA was reverse transcribed using random hexamers. Using its own MiXCR run on the immunoSEQ multiplex PCR reads, TCRdb lists one record per CDR3 protein. This table has roughly 89,000 distinct CDR3 sequences, about 96% appearing once. The specimen was CD8+ T cells from PBMCs. Receptors originate from a human donor with Susac syndrome.

This clonotype was found once. The chain uses TRBV24-1 and TRBJ2-3; D possibly corresponds to TRBD1 (6 bases). The CDR3 extends over 13 amino acids. Trimming pared 2 bases from V and 6 bases from J, leaving 8 bases between. Germline CDR1 reads KGHDR; CDR2 reads SFDVKD. The CDR3 DNA sequence: TGTGCCACCAGTGATTGGGGGCTGGATACGCAGTATTTT. As protein: CATSDWGLDTQYF.

This sequence joins TRBV9 and TRBJ1-4; the D gene is possibly TRBD1 (6 bases). Looked up from germline, CDR1 is SGDLS and CDR2 is YYNGEE. This CDR3 is built from 15 residues. V was trimmed by 3 bases and J by 8 bases, leaving 17 bases between them. As DNA, the CDR3 is TGTGCCAGCAGCGCAAAGGACAGCCTTAGCGAAAAACTGTTTTTT. It specifies CASSAKDSLSEKLFF.

The V gene is TRBV7-9, the J gene TRBJ1-1, with 7 bases aligning to TRBD1. Germline CDR1 and CDR2: SEHNR and FQNEAQ (reference sequence). This CDR3 comprises 15 residues. The junction had 4 bases not matched to a gene; V was cut back by 1 base and J by 2 bases. CDR3 amino acids: CASSLGDRINTEAFF. CDR3 DNA: TGTGCCAGCAGCTTAGGGGACAGAATAAACACTGAAGCTTTCTTT.

The chain links TRBV15 to TRBJ2-3; 11 positions agree with TRBD1. The V gene end was trimmed by 3 bases and the J gene end by 4 bases; junction bases not matched to a gene: 0. Looked up from germline, CDR1 is LNHNV and CDR2 is YYDKDF (reference sequence). The CDR3 runs to 14 residues. The CDR3 region has the DNA TGTGCCACCAGCAGGGACAGGGGGCCAGATACGCAGTATTTT. The encoded protein is CATSRDRGPDTQYF.

The chain carries TRBV24-1 and TRBJ1-2, with unresolved D. The V gene lost 3 bases and the J gene lost 6 bases, with 4 bases spanning the gap. CDR1 and CDR2 (germline): KGHDR, SFDVKD. CDR3 size: 11 residues. In DNA, the CDR3 is TGTGCCACCAGTGATCCGGATGGCTACACCTTC. Translated: CATSDPDGYTF.

The chain combines TRBV3-1 with TRBJ1-2; TRBD1 matches 7 bases. In germline, CDR1 is LGHDT, CDR2 YNNKEL (reference sequence). Trimming took 0 bases from V and 2 from J; bases not matched to a gene: 6. The CDR3 sequence is 16 residues long. The CDR3 coding sequence is TGTGCCAGCAGCCAAGAACCCCAAGGGGGCAACTATGGCTACACCTTC. Translation: CASSQEPQGGNYGYTF.

The CDR3, as DNA: TGTGCCACCAGCAGAGATCATAGGGACAGGGTCCCCTACAATGAGCAGTTCTTC. Translating it yields CATSRDHRDRVPYNEQFF. The chain uses TRBV15 and TRBJ2-1; 9 nucleotides align to TRBD1. V was pared by 0 bases and J by 2 bases, with 8 bases of the junction left unmatched. The CDR3 length is 18 residues. CDR1 is LNHNV, CDR2 YYDKDF, per germline (reference sequence).

The chain employs TRBV5-4 and TRBJ1-6; tentatively, D is TRBD1 (5 bases). CDR3 length equals 16 residues. V lost 4 bases and J 4 bases, leaving 15 bases between the germline ends. CDR1 and CDR2 (germline): SGHNT, YYREEE (reference sequence). The CDR3 DNA is TGTGCCAGCAGCCTAACCAGGGTTTCGTATAATTCACCCCTCCACTTT. This codes for CASSLTRVSYNSPLHF.